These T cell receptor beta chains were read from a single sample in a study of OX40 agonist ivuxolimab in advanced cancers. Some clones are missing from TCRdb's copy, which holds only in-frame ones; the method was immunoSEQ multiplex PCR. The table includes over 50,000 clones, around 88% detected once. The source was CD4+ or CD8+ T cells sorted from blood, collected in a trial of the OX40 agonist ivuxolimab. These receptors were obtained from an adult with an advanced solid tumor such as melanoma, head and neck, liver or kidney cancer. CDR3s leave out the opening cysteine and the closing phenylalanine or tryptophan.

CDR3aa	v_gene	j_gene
ASTYRDMGPYEQY	TRBV4-1	TRBJ2-7
ASSSPFGVESPLH	TRBV28	TRBJ1-6
ASSARQGAGFEAF	TRBV9	TRBJ1-1
ASRRGRQPQH	TRBV28	TRBJ1-5
ASSVTGGTSTTGELF	TRBV9	TRBJ2-2
ASSLQGDNEKLF	TRBV7-8	TRBJ1-4
ASSPDRVPSYEQY	TRBV5-6	TRBJ2-7
ASSQDPTSGGSSYEQY	TRBV4-2	TRBJ2-7
AIRGTGELF	TRBV10-3	TRBJ2-2
ASSSTGVAEAF	TRBV7-3	TRBJ1-1
ASSLEVSGGNYGYT	TRBV7-8	TRBJ1-2
ASRYTGDNQPQH	TRBV6-6	TRBJ1-5
SVGEPNTGELF	TRBV29-1	TRBJ2-2
ASSPRDRPEKLF	TRBV7-9	TRBJ1-4
ASSFSSLDTIY	TRBV5-6	TRBJ1-3
ASSRGAGAANQPQH	TRBV7-9	TRBJ1-5
ASRIRADTEAF	TRBV6-5	TRBJ1-1
ASSLAEDLSYNEQF	TRBV7-9	TRBJ2-1
ASSQGQGLTYEQY	TRBV4-3	TRBJ2-7
ASSPQVSGGADTQY	TRBV13	TRBJ2-3
ASSPPVRGFFEAF	TRBV18	TRBJ1-1
ASSFPEFSTDFSTDTQY	TRBV5-1	TRBJ2-3
ASSLVLYEQY	TRBV7-9	TRBJ2-7
ASSYSLGTYNEQF	TRBV6-6	TRBJ2-1
ASSFSGGAVDTQY	TRBV7-2	TRBJ2-3
ASSLRPGELF	TRBV7-3	TRBJ2-2
ASSLAKTASSYEQY	TRBV7-9	TRBJ2-7
ASSHPDTGLAGNTIY	TRBV4-1	TRBJ1-3
ASSLTRARRTDTQY	TRBV13	TRBJ2-3
ASSLAQGLF	TRBV7-9	TRBJ2-1
ASSLVHIPQRSETQY	TRBV5-6	TRBJ2-5
ASSQDYGQGYT	TRBV4-3	TRBJ1-2
ASSVLEVGGIYEQF	TRBV9	TRBJ2-1
ASSESEPLDTQY	TRBV10-1	TRBJ2-3
ASSFGGRYQETQY	TRBV11-2	TRBJ2-5
ASSQAYAPTTAHSGNTIY	TRBV4-2	TRBJ1-3
ASSLTWATGAGPDTQY	TRBV7-3	TRBJ2-3
ASSLPSLLYGYT	TRBV28	TRBJ1-2
ASSRVRDRRSEGPQH	TRBV7-9	TRBJ1-5
ASSPTGEDTEAF	TRBV5-1	TRBJ1-1
ASSFYGSKGAQY	TRBV27	TRBJ2-7
ASSQDRWVFGNEQF	TRBV4-3	TRBJ2-1
ASSSTDGPNTEAF	TRBV11-2	TRBJ1-1
ASSLAWIGPLGYEQY	TRBV7-8	TRBJ2-7
ASSWGDSGVTDTQY	TRBV5-1	TRBJ2-3
ASSLWQGAVETQY	TRBV27	TRBJ2-5
ATSRVLGIPTDTQY	TRBV15	TRBJ2-3
ASGPENRSMNTEAF	TRBV6-4	TRBJ1-1
ASSQDFRGSDTQY	TRBV4-2	TRBJ2-3
ASSYEGYEQY	TRBV9	TRBJ2-7
ASSILPDSNQPQH	TRBV19	TRBJ1-5
AIRRAGQGFYEQY	TRBV10-3	TRBJ2-7
ASSRGQATEAF	TRBV4-1	TRBJ1-1
ASSPSVLGLGVYEQY	TRBV19	TRBJ2-7
ASSVAGGNQPQH	TRBV9	TRBJ1-5